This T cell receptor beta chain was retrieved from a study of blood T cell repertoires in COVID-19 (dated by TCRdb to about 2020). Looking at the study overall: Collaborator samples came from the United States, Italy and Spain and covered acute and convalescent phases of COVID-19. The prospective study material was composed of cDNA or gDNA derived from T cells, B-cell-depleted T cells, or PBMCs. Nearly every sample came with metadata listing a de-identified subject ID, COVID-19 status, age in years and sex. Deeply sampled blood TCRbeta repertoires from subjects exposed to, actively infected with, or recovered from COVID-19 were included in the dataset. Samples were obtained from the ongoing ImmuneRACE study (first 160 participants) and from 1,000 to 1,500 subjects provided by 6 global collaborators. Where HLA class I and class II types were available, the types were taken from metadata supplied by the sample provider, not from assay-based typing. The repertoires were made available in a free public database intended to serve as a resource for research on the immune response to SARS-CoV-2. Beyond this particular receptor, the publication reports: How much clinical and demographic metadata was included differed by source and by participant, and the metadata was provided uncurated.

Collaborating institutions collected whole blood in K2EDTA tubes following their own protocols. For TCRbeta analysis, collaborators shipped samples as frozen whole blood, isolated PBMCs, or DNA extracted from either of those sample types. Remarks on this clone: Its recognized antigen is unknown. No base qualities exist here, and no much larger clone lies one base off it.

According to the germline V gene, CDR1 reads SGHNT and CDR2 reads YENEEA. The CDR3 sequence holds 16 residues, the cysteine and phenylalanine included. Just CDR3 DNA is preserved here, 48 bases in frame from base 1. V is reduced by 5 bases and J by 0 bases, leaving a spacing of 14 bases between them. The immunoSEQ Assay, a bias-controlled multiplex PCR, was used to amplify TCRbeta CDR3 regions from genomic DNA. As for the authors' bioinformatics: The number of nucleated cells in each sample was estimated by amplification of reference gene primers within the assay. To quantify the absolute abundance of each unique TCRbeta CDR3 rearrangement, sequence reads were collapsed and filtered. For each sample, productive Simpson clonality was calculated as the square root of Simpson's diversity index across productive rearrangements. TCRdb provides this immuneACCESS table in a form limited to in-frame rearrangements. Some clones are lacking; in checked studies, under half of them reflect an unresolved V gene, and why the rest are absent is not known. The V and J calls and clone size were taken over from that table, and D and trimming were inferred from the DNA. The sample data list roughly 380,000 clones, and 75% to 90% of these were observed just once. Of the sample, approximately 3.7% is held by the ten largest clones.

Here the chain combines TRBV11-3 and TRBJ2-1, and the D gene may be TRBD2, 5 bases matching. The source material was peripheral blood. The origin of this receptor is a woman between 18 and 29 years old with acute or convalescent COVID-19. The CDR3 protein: CASSLAGTSSYNEQFF. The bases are TGTGCCAGCAGCCTAGCTGGAACTAGCTCCTACAATGAGCAGTTCTTC.